Below are 22 T cell receptor beta chains sequenced from a single sample in a study of OX40 agonist ivuxolimab in advanced cancers. Data came from immunoSEQ multiplex PCR; TCRdb stores just in-frame clones and leaves some out. The sample contains nearly 45,000 clones, around three quarters of which appear only once. Sequencing was performed on CD4+ or CD8+ T cells sorted from blood, taken in a trial of the OX40 agonist ivuxolimab. Every receptor here comes from an adult with an advanced solid tumor such as melanoma, head and neck, liver or kidney cancer.

This clone was detected only once. The J gene is TRBJ2-7, the V gene TRBV9; D is perhaps TRBD1 or TRBD2 (5 bases each). The CDR3 consists of 15 residues. V lost 0 bases, J lost 0 bases, and 10 bases lay in between. From germline, CDR1 is SGDLS and CDR2 YYNGEE. The CDR3 nucleotides are TGTGCCAGCAGCGTAGGTCCAGGGACCTCCTACGAGCAGTACTTC. Encoded protein: CASSVGPGTSYEQYF.

The chain uses TRBV21-1 and TRBJ2-1; the tabulated D call, TRBD2, remains unverified against the DNA. TRBV21-1 constitutes a pseudogene. CDR3 length: 21 residues. The CDR3 loop is CASSKGVGLAGGPSSYNEQFF. CDR3 DNA: TGTGCCAGCAGCAAAGGGGTCGGACTAGCGGGAGGGCCGAGCTCCTACAATGAGCAGTTCTTC.

This clone was observed a handful of times. The chain employs TRBV7-2 and TRBJ2-7; 9 bases align to TRBD1. Losses at the gene ends were 4 bases for V and 3 bases for J; bases not matched to a gene: 7. Per the germline V gene, CDR1 is SGHTA and CDR2 is FQGNSA. The CDR3 consists of 15 residues. CDR3 region: CASSSRQGGVYEQYF. The DNA of the CDR3 is TGTGCCAGCAGCTCCAGACAGGGGGGGGTCTACGAGCAGTACTTC.

The chain is built from TRBV18 and TRBJ1-6; 10 bases align to TRBD1. Germline V gives CDR1 KGHSH, CDR2 LQKENI. V lost 3 bases to trimming and J lost 13 bases; unmatched junction nucleotides: 6. The CDR3 contains 14 residues. The CDR3, as DNA: TGTGCCAGCTCACCCGGACAGGGGGGTCCTCCCCTCCACTTT. It specifies CASSPGQGGPPLHF.

The CDR3: CASSLVVAGADTQYF. The CDR3 coding sequence is TGCGCCAGCAGCTTGGTAGTAGCGGGGGCAGATACGCAGTATTTT. This rearrangement joins TRBV5-1 to TRBJ2-3; TRBD2 matches 9 bases. This CDR3 is built from 15 residues. V lost 0 bases, J lost 4 bases, and 3 bases stayed unmatched. CDR1 is SGHRS and CDR2 is YFSETQ in the germline V gene.

The chain couples TRBV14 to TRBJ1-2, with D perhaps matching TRBD1 (6 bases). V shed 4 bases and J shed 6 bases, with 21 bases lying between them. The CDR3 spans 16 residues. Germline V gene data show CDR1 as SGHDN and CDR2 as FVKESK. CDR3 nucleotides: TGTGCCAGCAGCCCGAGCGTCGGGGGGGCGAAAGATGGCTACACCTTC. Amino acid sequence: CASSPSVGGAKDGYTF.

This clone is medium-sized (0.01 to 0.1%). The CDR3 coding sequence is TGTGCCAGCCGCCCAGGTCTCATTGAGACCCAGTACTTC. This sequence encodes CASRPGLIETQYF. The gene calls are TRBV5-6 and TRBJ2-5, with no clear D. The CDR3 loop spans 13 amino acids. Deletions cut 7 bases from V and 5 bases from J, with 15 bases between. Germline V CDR1 and CDR2: SGHDT, YYEEEE.

V is TRBV7-8 and J is TRBJ1-4; D is perhaps TRBD1 (5 bases). The CDR3 is 16 amino acids. Per germline, CDR1 SGHVS and CDR2 FQNEAQ. V gave up 0 bases and J gave up 6 bases, with 14 bases separating them. CDR3 loop: CASSLARAGIYEKLFF. The CDR3 DNA reads TGTGCCAGCAGCTTAGCGAGGGCAGGGATTTATGAAAAACTGTTTTTT.

The chain recombines TRBV28 with TRBJ2-5; TRBD2 matches 14 bases. The assigned J gene may be wrong: the sequence end matches TRBJ2-7 better. Germline V gene lookup returns CDR1 MDHEN and CDR2 SYDVKM. The CDR3 runs 16 residues. The CDR3 loop reads CASSWGTSGGRREQYF. In nucleotides, the CDR3 is TGTGCCAGCAGTTGGGGGACTAGCGGGGGACGCCGCGAGCAGTACTTC.

The count of this clone is one. The V call is TRBV4-1, the J call TRBJ2-3; D is possibly TRBD1 (6 bases). The germline CDR1 and CDR2 sequences are MGHRA and YSYEKL. The germline V and J ends were trimmed by 4 bases and 3 bases, with 8 bases remaining between them. CDR3 size: 13 residues. The CDR3 nucleotides read TGCGCCAGCAGCCGCCAGGGGACAGATACGCAGTATTTT. Translating it yields CASSRQGTDTQYF.

The chain carries TRBV28 and TRBJ2-7, with TRBD1 as a possible D gene (6 bases). The V end lost 7 bases, the J end lost 2 bases, and 18 bases lay between the germline ends. The CDR3 length is 15 residues. Germline V gene sequence: CDR1 MDHEN, CDR2 SYDVKM. The CDR3 DNA follows: TGTGCCAGCACCGAATCAGGGGTTAGGACCTACGAGCAGTACTTC. It codes for CASTESGVRTYEQYF.

The chain links TRBV7-9 to TRBJ1-5, with TRBD1 matching 9 bases. With V trimmed by 5 bases and J by 13 bases, 9 bases remained unmatched. Germline V CDR1 and CDR2: SEHNR, FQNEAQ (reference sequence). CDR3 length equals 13 residues. The CDR3 sequence is CASSTGQGYVQHF. The CDR3 DNA sequence: TGTGCCAGCAGCACGGGACAGGGATACGTTCAGCATTTT.

V gene TRBV9 combines with J gene TRBJ2-1, with 11 bases identical to TRBD2. V dropped 3 bases and J dropped 5; count of bases not matched to a gene: 1. The CDR3 contains 14 residues. Germline lookup yields CDR1 SGDLS and CDR2 YYNGEE. The chain's CDR3 is CASSGLAGNNEQFF. CDR3 DNA: TGTGCCAGCAGCGGACTAGCGGGGAACAATGAGCAGTTCTTC.

CDR3 nucleotide sequence: TGCGCCAGCAGCTTGGGCGTGGGCACTGAAGCTTTCTTT. This translates into CASSLGVGTEAFF. J is TRBJ1-1 and V is TRBV5-1, with D unclear. The CDR3 contains 13 residues. CDR1 is SGHRS and CDR2 is YFSETQ in the germline V gene. The V end was cut by 0 bases, the J end by 4 bases, with 7 bases between.

The CDR3 nucleotides read TGCGCCAGCAGCTCCGGGGCCCGGGCTGGGGGCTACACCTTC. Protein sequence: CASSSGARAGGYTF. V is TRBV5-1 and J is TRBJ1-2; D is perhaps TRBD1 (5 bases). V was cut by 3 bases and J by 8 bases, with 17 bases left in between. This CDR3 has 14 residues. Germline loops: CDR1 SGHRS, CDR2 YFSETQ.

The V call is TRBV15, the J call TRBJ2-1; TRBD2 aligns across 7 bases. Germline CDR1 reads LNHNV; CDR2 reads YYDKDF (reference sequence). CDR3 length equals 16 residues. V trimming: 0 bases; J trimming: 8 bases; junction bases outside the gene matches: 10. CDR3 sequence (DNA): TGTGCCACCAGCAGAGAGATTGGGGGGGGAACTGATGAGCAGTTCTTC. This sequence encodes CATSREIGGGTDEQFF.

The gene calls are TRBV5-1 and TRBJ2-1; D may be TRBD1 (7 bases). Trimming left V 4 bases short and J 4 bases short, with 12 bases between. The CDR3 loop spans 14 amino acids. From germline, CDR1 is SGHRS and CDR2 YFSETQ. The CDR3 region is CASSVQGTYNEQFF. Written as DNA, the CDR3 is TGCGCCAGCAGCGTACAGGGGACTTACAATGAGCAGTTCTTC.

V is TRBV29-1 and J is TRBJ1-1, with 8 bases fitting TRBD1. The CDR3 runs 12 residues. Trimming at V came to 7 bases and at J to 3 bases, leaving 4 bases not matched to a gene. Germline V CDR1 and CDR2: SQVTM, ANQGSEA. Written as DNA, the CDR3 is TGCAGCGGAGGACAGGGATACACTGAAGCTTTCTTT. Amino acid sequence: CSGGQGYTEAFF.

DNA of the CDR3: TGTGCCAGCTCCACCCTTTTCTACAATGAGCAGTTCTTC. The encoded protein is CASSTLFYNEQFF. This chain joins TRBV27 and TRBJ2-1; D unresolved. This CDR3 spans 13 amino acids. V lost 8 bases to trimming and J lost 3 bases, with 11 bases between them. Germline CDR1 is MNHEY and CDR2 is SMNVEV (reference sequence).

The J gene is TRBJ1-1, the V gene TRBV29-1; D call uncertain. Germline-derived CDR1 and CDR2 are SQVTM and ANQGSEA. Trimming took off 3 bases at V and 1 base at J, with 9 bases between the two ends. The CDR3 spans 13 residues. CDR3 bases: TGCAGCGTTGAGGCTTGGGGGAACACTGAAGCTTTCTTT. Translation gives CSVEAWGNTEAFF.

The chain employs TRBV6-1 and TRBJ2-1, with 8 bases identical to TRBD1. The V gene's germline CDR1 is MNHNS and CDR2 SASEGT. The CDR3 sequence is 14 residues long. The V segment lost 2 bases and the J segment 6 bases; nucleotides outside the gene matches: 3. The CDR3 loop is CASSERTGLNEQFF. The DNA of the CDR3 is TGTGCCAGCAGTGAACGGACAGGGCTCAATGAGCAGTTCTTC.

This chain joins TRBV30 and TRBJ2-3, with D possibly being TRBD1 or TRBD2 (7 bases each). This CDR3 is built from 16 residues. The V end was cut by 0 bases, the J end by 5 bases, with 18 bases between. CDR1 GTSNPN and CDR2 SVGIG come from the germline V gene (reference sequence). The DNA of the CDR3 is TGTGCCTGGAGTGTACTTTCAGGGGGGGCCGGAGATACGCAGTATTTT. This codes for CAWSVLSGGAGDTQYF.